This TCR beta chain was recovered during a study of CD8+ T cells in alopecia areata (dated by TCRdb to 2016 to 2019). About the full investigation: Treated patients were enrolled in an open-label pilot trial of oral tofacitinib at 5 to 10 mg twice daily for moderate-to-severe alopecia areata. Tofacitinib was administered for 6 to 18 months, and 6 months of follow-up off drug were then conducted to assess delayed response and recurrence. High-throughput TCRbeta sequencing was used to examine T cell clonal expansion in alopecia areata in both the C3H/HeJ mouse model and human patients. On the human side, TCRbeta sequencing was run on scalp tissue and on sorted CD4+ and CD8+ peripheral blood T cells from healthy controls and from alopecia areata patients with either patchy or totalis/universalis disease. Biopsies were taken from tofacitinib-treated patients at baseline and again at 4 and 24 weeks into treatment, and several of those patients also had a later scalp biopsy. Clonality in the scalp was compared among normal scalp (n=4), patchy alopecia areata scalp (n=8), and alopecia totalis/universalis scalp (n=8). RNA came from the PAXgene miRNA kit for fixed scalp, the miRNeasy kit for PBMCs, and the RNeasy kit for mouse skin. Amplification of TCRbeta CDR3 regions was done by immunoSEQ multiplex PCR using 35 Vbeta forward primers and 13 Jbeta reverse primers.

What the work shows at the level of the full study, not this receptor alone: Resident alphabeta T cells in normal human skin are also sequenced, complicating scalp TCR repertoire analysis, unlike mouse skin dominated by gammadelta T cells. Shared TCR sequences between patients were less evident than in mice, which may be partly attributable to HLA diversity in the patient population. Compared with normal scalp, lesional scalp, particularly in alopecia totalis/universalis, had higher clonality and more expanded CD8+ clones, which suggests antigenic drive.

Lesional scalp punch biopsies and peripheral blood were collected from alopecia areata patients. PBMCs were isolated by density centrifugation and stained for CD3, CD4 and CD8, after which CD4+ and CD8+ T cells were sorted on a FACSAria. In regard to this clone: Its specific antigen is unknown. No much larger clonotype is one base removed from it; base qualities were not supplied.

Sequences SNHLY (CDR1) and FYNNEI (CDR2) are obtained from the germline V gene. The V and J ends are trimmed by 6 bases and 6 bases, leaving 11 bases between them. The CDR3 spans 12 residues, from the cysteine through the phenylalanine. Kept here is only the CDR3 DNA, which spans 36 bases and is read in frame from base 1. The library was produced with the immunoSEQ multiplex PCR assay. RNA was extracted from all samples and reverse transcribed into cDNA, which served as template for TCR sequencing. First-strand cDNA was synthesized with SuperScript III using a 2:1 mix of oligo-dT and random hexamers. A synthetic immune receptor repertoire was used to assess amplification bias, and residual bias was removed computationally. The authors' pipeline ran thus. Raw reads were preprocessed for error removal, and CDR3 was defined according to IMGT conventions as running from the conserved cysteine to phenylalanine. Clonality was computed as 1 minus the Shannon entropy, with the entropy normalized by log2 of the number of productive unique TCRs. Scalp TCRbeta sequences were cross-referenced with sorted blood CD4 and CD8 repertoires so that the CD4 or CD8 identity of scalp clones could be inferred. TCRdb stores this immuneACCESS table with in-frame sequences only. Part of the clones is absent; in the studies checked, under half of the shortfall reflects unresolved V genes, and no reason is known for the rest. V, J and clone size are taken as reported in that table, and D and trimming were inferred from the DNA itself. Across this sample there are about 97,000 clones, with around 38% seen only once. The ten largest clonotypes hold 1% to 1.5% of the sample.

The TCR sequence derives from a human donor with alopecia areata. Here the chain combines TRBV2 and TRBJ1-2, with TRBD1 perhaps the D gene, on 6 matching bases. Sequenced material: CD4+ T cells sorted from blood. The DNA sequence is TGTGCCAGCAGAGGGAGGGGGGATGGCTACACCTTC. It specifies CASRGRGDGYTF.